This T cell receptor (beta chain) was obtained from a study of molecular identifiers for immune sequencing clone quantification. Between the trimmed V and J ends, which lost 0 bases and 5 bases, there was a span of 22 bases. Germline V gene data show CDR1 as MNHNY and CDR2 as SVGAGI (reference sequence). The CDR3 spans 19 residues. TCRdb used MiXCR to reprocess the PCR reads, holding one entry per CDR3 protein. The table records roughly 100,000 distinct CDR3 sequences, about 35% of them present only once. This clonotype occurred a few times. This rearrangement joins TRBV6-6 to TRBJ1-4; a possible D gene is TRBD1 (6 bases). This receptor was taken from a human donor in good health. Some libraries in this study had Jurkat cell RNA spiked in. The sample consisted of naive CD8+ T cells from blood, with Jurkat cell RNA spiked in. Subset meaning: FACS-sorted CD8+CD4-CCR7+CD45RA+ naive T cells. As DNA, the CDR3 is TGTGCCAGCAGTTACTCCCACCCCAGTGAGGGGGGACGGAATGAAAAACTGTTTTTT. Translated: CASSYSHPSEGGRNEKLFF.